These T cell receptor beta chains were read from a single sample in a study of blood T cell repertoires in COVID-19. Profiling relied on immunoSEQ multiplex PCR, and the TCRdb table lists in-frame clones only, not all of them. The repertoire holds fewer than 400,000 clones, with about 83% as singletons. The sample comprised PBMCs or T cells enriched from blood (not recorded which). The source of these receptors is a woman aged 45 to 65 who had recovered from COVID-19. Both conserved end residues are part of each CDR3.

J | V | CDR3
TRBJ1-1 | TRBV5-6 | CASSTVGQGSPGTEAFF
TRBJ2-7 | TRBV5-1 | CASSLVGAVYYEQYF
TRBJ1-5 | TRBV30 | CAWSPRIGTANQPQHF
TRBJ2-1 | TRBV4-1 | CASSSRGGRGRRDEQFF
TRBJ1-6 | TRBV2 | CASSDGAGGITYNSPLHF
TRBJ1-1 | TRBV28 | CASSLSGTSQAVF
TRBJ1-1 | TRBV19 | CASSTALDRVNTEAFF
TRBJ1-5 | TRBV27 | CATLPGQGCQPQHF
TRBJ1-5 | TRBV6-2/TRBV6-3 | CASSPHREHQPQHF
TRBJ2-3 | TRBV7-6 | CASSLGVFFTDTQYF
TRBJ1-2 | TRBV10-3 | CAIRGEGYTF
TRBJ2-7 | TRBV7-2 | CASSSAEGYEQYF
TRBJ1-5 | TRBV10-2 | CASSEYRGTSNQPQHF
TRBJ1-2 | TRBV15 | CATSRAGTNYGYTF
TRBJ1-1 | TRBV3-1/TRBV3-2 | CASSSRGREEAFF
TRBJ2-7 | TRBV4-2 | CASSQDYEDRSSYEQYF
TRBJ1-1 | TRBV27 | CASSPYRDRVYEAFF
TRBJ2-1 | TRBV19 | CASSASSAGGPYEQFF
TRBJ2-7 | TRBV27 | CASRRTVHEQYF
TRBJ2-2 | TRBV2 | CASSEWATGELFF
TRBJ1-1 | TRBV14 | CASSQGWGVRPGGNTEAFF
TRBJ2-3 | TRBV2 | CASPGLAGGRDTQYF
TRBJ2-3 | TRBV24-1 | CATSSWDRSTDTQYF
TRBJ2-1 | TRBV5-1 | CASRGGSSYNEQFF
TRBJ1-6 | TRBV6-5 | CASSYRTGIWSPLHF
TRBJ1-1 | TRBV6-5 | CASSRTGMNTEAFF
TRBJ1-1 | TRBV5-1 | CASSLTSPIQGAVNQNTEAFF
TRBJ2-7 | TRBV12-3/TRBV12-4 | CASSPLGGYEQYF
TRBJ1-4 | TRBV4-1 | CASSLETGLEEKLFF
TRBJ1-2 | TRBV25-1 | CASTGTRGYGYTF
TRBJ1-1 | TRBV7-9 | CASSSRGGDTEAFF
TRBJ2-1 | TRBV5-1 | CASSLALAGNNEQFF
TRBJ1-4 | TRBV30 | CAWSVLGEKLFF
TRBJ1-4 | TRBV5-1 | CASSFLAGEEKLFF
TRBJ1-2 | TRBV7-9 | CASSKDRGGRGYTF
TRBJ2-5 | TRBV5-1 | CASSFMTGVGQETQYF
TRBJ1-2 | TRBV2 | CASSEDSGYGYTF
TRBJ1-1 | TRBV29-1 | CSVDHWTGGTEAFF
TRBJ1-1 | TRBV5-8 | CASPPLAGGTEAFF
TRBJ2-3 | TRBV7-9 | CASSSQQGTGTDTQYF
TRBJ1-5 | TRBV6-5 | CASRGTGGQPQHF
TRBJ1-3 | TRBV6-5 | CASSRDRANGNTIYF
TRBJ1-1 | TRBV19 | CASTLSRDNTAAFF
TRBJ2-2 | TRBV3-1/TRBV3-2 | CASSQVDTGELFF
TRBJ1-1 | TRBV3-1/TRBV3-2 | CASSRTQGSNTEAFF
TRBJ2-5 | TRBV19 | CASSTRQGVETQYF
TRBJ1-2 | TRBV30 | CAWSGDRTNYGYTF
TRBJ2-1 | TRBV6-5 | CASNQLAGGPEFF